This passage covers 5 T cell receptor beta chains from one sample sequenced in a study of cytomegalovirus exposure and HLA in healthy donors. Using immunoSEQ multiplex PCR, the repertoire was profiled, and TCRdb retains in-frame clones only, with some absent. This table has roughly 140,000 clones, about 91% appearing once. The sample was PBMCs. The origin of the receptors is a woman aged 18-29 years in good health and CMV-seropositive.

This chain links TRBV27 with TRBJ1-2, with D possibly matching TRBD1 (5 bases). This CDR3 comprises 15 residues. CDR1 is MNHEY, CDR2 SMNVEV, per germline (reference sequence). Trimming took 2 bases from V and 5 from J, leaving 15 bases between them. In DNA form, the CDR3 reads TGTGCCAGCAGTTTACGGCAGGGAGGAATATATGGCTACACCTTC. It encodes CASSLRQGGIYGYTF.

Only a few counts were recorded for this clone. The chain combines TRBV2 with TRBJ1-6; 8 bases fit TRBD1. The germline gives CDR1 SNHLY, CDR2 FYNNEI. The CDR3 sequence is 13 residues long. The trim removed 9 bases at V and 7 bases at J, leaving 5 bases unmatched. CDR3 region: CASTQGVNSPLHF. The CDR3 nucleotides are TGTGCCAGTACACAGGGGGTAAATTCACCCCTCCACTTT.

The chain links TRBV19 to TRBJ1-5; D is undetermined. Germline values: CDR1 LNHDA, CDR2 SQIVND (reference sequence). This CDR3 is 15 amino acids long. Trimming stripped 3 bases from V and 9 bases from J, with 18 bases between. CDR3 loop: CASSIPGLGAWPQHF. The CDR3, as DNA: TGTGCCAGTAGTATCCCGGGGTTGGGTGCTTGGCCCCAGCATTTT.

The rearrangement joins TRBV7-3 to TRBJ1-1; D is perhaps TRBD1 (5 bases). CDR3 length equals 13 residues. Germline loops: CDR1 SGHTA, CDR2 FQGTGA. With 3 bases removed from V and 7 bases from J, the gap between germline ends came to 12 bases. The CDR3: CASSFHGGGEAFF. The CDR3 coding sequence is TGTGCCAGCAGCTTCCACGGCGGGGGTGAAGCTTTCTTT.

This clone occurred many times. The chain combines TRBV7-3 with TRBJ2-2; D not certain. This CDR3 region has 13 residues. The germline gives CDR1 SGHTA, CDR2 FQGTGA. Trimming removed 2 bases at V and 6 bases at J, with 7 bases between. CDR3 DNA sequence: TGTGCCAGCAGCTTAGGGCCCGCCGGGGAGCTGTTTTTT. Translated, it gives CASSLGPAGELFF.